This T cell receptor beta chain was sequenced for a study of control samples from healthy donors and cancer patients. Clones were sequenced by immunoSEQ multiplex PCR, and TCRdb holds only the in-frame ones, with some missing. Found here are 130,000 or so clones, roughly 90% of them singletons; the top ten hold 6% to 9.5%. This CDR3 has 15 residues. Per the germline V gene, CDR1 is MNHNS and CDR2 is SASEGT. V lost 2 bases to trimming and J lost 5 bases, with 13 bases between them. This clone was detected many times. This chain connects TRBV6-1 to TRBJ2-1; D call uncertain. The TCR comes from a man in his fifties or sixties with head and neck cancer. Specimen: PBMCs. Written as DNA, the CDR3 is TGTGCCAGCAGTGAACGTAGGCCCATTAACAATGAGCAGTTCTTC. This codes for CASSERRPINNEQFF.